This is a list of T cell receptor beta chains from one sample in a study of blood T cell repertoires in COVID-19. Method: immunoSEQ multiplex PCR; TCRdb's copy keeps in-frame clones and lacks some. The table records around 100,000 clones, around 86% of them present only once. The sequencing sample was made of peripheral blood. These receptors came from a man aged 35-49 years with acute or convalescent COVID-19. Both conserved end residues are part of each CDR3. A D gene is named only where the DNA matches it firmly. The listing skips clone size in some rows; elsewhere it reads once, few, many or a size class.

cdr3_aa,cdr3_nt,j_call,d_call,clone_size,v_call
CASSESWTLRDANTGELFF,TGTGCCAGCAGTGAAAGCTGGACACTCAGAGACGCGAACACCGGGGAGCTGTTTTTT,TRBJ2-2,NA,NA,TRBV6-1
CASKRGLNTEAFF,TGTGCCAGCAAACGGGGTTTGAACACTGAAGCTTTCTTT,TRBJ1-1,NA,once,TRBV6-6
CASTGGRAGETQYF,TGTGCCAGCACTGGCGGGAGGGCGGGTGAGACCCAGTACTTC,TRBJ2-5,TRBD2,NA,TRBV7-6
CASSKPDSTRAYEQYF,TGTGCCAGCAGCAAACCAGACAGCACCAGAGCCTACGAGCAGTACTTC,TRBJ2-7,NA,NA,TRBV21-1
CASSQDHGEGETQYF,TGCGCCAGCAGCCAAGATCACGGGGAAGGGGAGACCCAGTACTTC,TRBJ2-5,NA,NA,TRBV4-1
CASSQAAVGQEVGELFF,TGCGCCAGCAGCCAAGCGGCGGTCGGACAGGAGGTCGGGGAGCTGTTTTTT,TRBJ2-2,TRBD1,NA,TRBV4-3
CASSLQGANTEAFF,TGTGCCAGCAGCTTACAAGGGGCGAACACTGAAGCTTTCTTT,TRBJ1-1,NA,NA,TRBV11-3
CASSQLSSAGTDTQYF,TGCGCCAGCAGCCAATTGTCTAGCGCGGGCACAGATACGCAGTATTTT,TRBJ2-3,NA,NA,TRBV4-1
CATRRTSGSNEQFF,TGTGCCACCCGGAGGACTAGCGGATCCAATGAGCAGTTCTTC,TRBJ2-1,TRBD2,NA,TRBV24-1
CASSPRGSGGYTF,TGCGCCAGCAGTCCCAGGGGGAGTGGTGGCTACACCTTC,TRBJ1-2,TRBD1,once,TRBV4-3
CASGGTYGYTF,TGTGCCAGCGGAGGGACCTATGGCTACACCTTC,TRBJ1-2,NA,NA,TRBV6-5
CASSSRGLEAFF,TGTGCCAGCAGTTCCCGGGGACTTGAAGCTTTCTTT,TRBJ1-1,NA,NA,TRBV6-2/TRBV6-3
CAWSVWGGMNTEAFF,TGTGCCTGGAGTGTATGGGGGGGCATGAACACTGAAGCTTTCTTT,TRBJ1-1,NA,NA,TRBV30
CAHGGISSGNTIYF,TGTGCCCACGGAGGGATAAGCTCTGGAAACACCATATATTTT,TRBJ1-3,NA,few,TRBV30
CSVEVRRNQETQYF,TGCAGCGTTGAAGTACGGCGGAACCAAGAGACCCAGTACTTC,TRBJ2-5,NA,few,TRBV29-1
CASSRDSTYGYTF,TGTGCCAGCAGCCGGGACAGCACCTATGGCTACACCTTC,TRBJ1-2,TRBD1,once,TRBV6-5
CASGSGAHQATEAFF,TGTGCCAGCGGGAGCGGGGCTCATCAGGCCACTGAAGCTTTCTTT,TRBJ1-1,NA,NA,TRBV27
CASWPRGSGANVLTF,TGCGCCAGTTGGCCTCGGGGCTCTGGGGCCAACGTCCTGACTTTC,TRBJ2-6,NA,NA,TRBV10-1
CASSYWGQGTGQPQHF,TGTGCCAGCAGTTACTGGGGACAGGGGACGGGCCAGCCCCAGCATTTT,TRBJ1-5,TRBD1,NA,TRBV6-2/TRBV6-3
CASSTRTGPQKETQYF,TGTGCCAGCAGTACTCGGACAGGGCCACAGAAAGAGACCCAGTACTTC,TRBJ2-5,TRBD1,NA,TRBV27
CASSLEAHQETQYF,TGTGCCAGCAGCTTAGAAGCTCACCAAGAGACCCAGTACTTC,TRBJ2-5,NA,few,TRBV5-4
CASSRTGLSGNTIYF,TGTGCCAGTAGCCGGACAGGGCTCTCTGGAAACACCATATATTTT,TRBJ1-3,TRBD1,NA,TRBV19
CAWSLVPRGGYTF,TGTGCCTGGAGTCTAGTCCCACGGGGGGGCTACACCTTC,TRBJ1-2,NA,NA,TRBV30
CASSVDPGQGAKNIQYF,TGTGCCAGCAGCGTAGACCCAGGGCAGGGTGCCAAAAACATTCAGTACTTC,TRBJ2-4,NA,NA,TRBV9
CASSQDGVTEAFF,TGTGCCAGCAGCCAAGACGGGGTCACTGAAGCTTTCTTT,TRBJ1-1,NA,NA,TRBV3-1/TRBV3-2
CASSIPGVRGQPQHF,TGTGCCAGTAGTATTCCAGGGGTAAGGGGCCAGCCCCAGCATTTT,TRBJ1-5,NA,NA,TRBV19
CASSPGLENTEAFF,TGTGCCAGCTCACCGGGACTGGAGAACACTGAAGCTTTCTTT,TRBJ1-1,NA,NA,TRBV18
CASSLGRGPQPQHF,TGTGCCAGCAGCTTAGGCAGGGGCCCTCAGCCCCAGCATTTT,TRBJ1-5,NA,NA,TRBV7-2
CASRPRLGGENTEAFF,TGTGCCAGTAGACCCAGGTTGGGGGGAGAAAACACTGAAGCTTTCTTT,TRBJ1-1,NA,few,TRBV19
CASSLSDRVLYEQYF,TGTGCCAGCAGCTTGTCGGACAGGGTACTCTACGAGCAGTACTTC,TRBJ2-7,TRBD1,once,TRBV5-6
CASSYSAGGNEKLFF,TGTGCCAGCAGTTACTCCGCGGGGGGGAATGAAAAACTGTTTTTT,TRBJ1-4,NA,NA,TRBV6-5
CASSHPGTGGRSYEQYF,TGTGCCAGCAGTCATCCCGGGACAGGGGGCCGGTCCTACGAGCAGTACTTC,TRBJ2-7,TRBD1,NA,TRBV6-6
CASSQEGGGRSGNTIYF,TGCGCCAGCAGCCAAGAAGGGGGGGGGCGGTCTGGAAACACCATATATTTT,TRBJ1-3,NA,NA,TRBV4-1
CASSQVGTAYGYTF,TGCGCCAGCAGCCAAGTGGGGACAGCCTATGGCTACACCTTC,TRBJ1-2,TRBD1,NA,TRBV4-1
CASSYSGLAANTGELFF,TGTGCCAGCAGTTACTCAGGTTTAGCAGCGAACACCGGGGAGCTGTTTTTT,TRBJ2-2,NA,NA,TRBV6-2/TRBV6-3
CASSTRGVSYEQYF,TGTGCCAGTAGTACGCGGGGGGTTTCCTACGAGCAGTACTTC,TRBJ2-7,TRBD2,NA,TRBV19
CASSFHGSGSGEQYF,TGTGCCAGCAGCTTCCATGGTAGCGGGAGTGGGGAGCAGTACTTC,TRBJ2-7,TRBD2,NA,TRBV5-8
CASSPGQGEKLFF,TGCGCCAGCAGCCCGGGACAGGGGGAAAAACTGTTTTTT,TRBJ1-4,TRBD1,once,TRBV4-1
CASSYSGGRAGEQYF,TGTGCCAGCAGTTACTCGGGCGGGAGGGCTGGCGAGCAGTACTTC,TRBJ2-7,TRBD2,NA,TRBV6-2/TRBV6-3
CAWSELLARVGTDTQYF,TGTGCCTGGAGTGAGTTGCTCGCGCGGGTGGGGACAGATACGCAGTATTTT,TRBJ2-3,NA,NA,TRBV30
CASSPATGGHYGYTF,TGTGCCAGCAGCCCCGCGACAGGGGGCCACTATGGCTACACCTTC,TRBJ1-2,TRBD1,NA,TRBV7-2